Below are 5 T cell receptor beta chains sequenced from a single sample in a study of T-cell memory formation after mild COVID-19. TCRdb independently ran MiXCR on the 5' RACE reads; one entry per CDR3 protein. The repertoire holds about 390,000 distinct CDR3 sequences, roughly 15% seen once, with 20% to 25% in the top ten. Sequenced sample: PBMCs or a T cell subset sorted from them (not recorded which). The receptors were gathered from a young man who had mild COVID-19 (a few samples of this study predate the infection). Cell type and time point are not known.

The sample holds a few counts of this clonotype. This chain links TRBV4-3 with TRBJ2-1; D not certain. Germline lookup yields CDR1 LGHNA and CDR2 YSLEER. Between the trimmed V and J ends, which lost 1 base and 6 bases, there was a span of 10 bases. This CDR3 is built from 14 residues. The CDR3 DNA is TGCGCCAGCAGCCAAGTAAGGGAATCCAATGAGCAGTTCTTC. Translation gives CASSQVRESNEQFF.

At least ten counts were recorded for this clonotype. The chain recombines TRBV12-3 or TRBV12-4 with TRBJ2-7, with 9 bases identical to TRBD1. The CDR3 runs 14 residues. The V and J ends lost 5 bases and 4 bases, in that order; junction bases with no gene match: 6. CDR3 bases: TGTGCCAGCAGTGCCGGGACAGGGCTTTACGAGCAGTACTTC. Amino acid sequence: CASSAGTGLYEQYF.

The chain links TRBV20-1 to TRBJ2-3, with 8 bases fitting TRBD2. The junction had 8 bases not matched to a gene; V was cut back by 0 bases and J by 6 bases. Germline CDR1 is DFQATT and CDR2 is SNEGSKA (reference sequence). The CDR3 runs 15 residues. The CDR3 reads CSARDGGGPGDTQYF. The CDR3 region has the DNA TGCAGTGCTAGAGATGGCGGGGGGCCCGGGGATACGCAGTATTTT.

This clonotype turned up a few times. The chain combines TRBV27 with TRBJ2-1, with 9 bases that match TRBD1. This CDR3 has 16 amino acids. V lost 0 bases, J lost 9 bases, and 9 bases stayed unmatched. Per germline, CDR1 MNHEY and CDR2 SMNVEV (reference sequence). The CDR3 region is CASSLSGTGSLPEQFF. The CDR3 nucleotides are TGTGCCAGCAGTTTATCAGGGACAGGGAGTCTTCCTGAGCAGTTCTTC.

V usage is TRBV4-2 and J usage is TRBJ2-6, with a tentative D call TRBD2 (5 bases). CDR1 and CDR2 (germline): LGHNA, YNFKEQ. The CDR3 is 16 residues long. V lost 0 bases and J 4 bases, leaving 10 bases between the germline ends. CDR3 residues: CASSQEAAQGANVLTF. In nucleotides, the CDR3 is TGTGCCAGCAGCCAAGAAGCGGCCCAGGGGGCCAACGTCCTGACTTTC.